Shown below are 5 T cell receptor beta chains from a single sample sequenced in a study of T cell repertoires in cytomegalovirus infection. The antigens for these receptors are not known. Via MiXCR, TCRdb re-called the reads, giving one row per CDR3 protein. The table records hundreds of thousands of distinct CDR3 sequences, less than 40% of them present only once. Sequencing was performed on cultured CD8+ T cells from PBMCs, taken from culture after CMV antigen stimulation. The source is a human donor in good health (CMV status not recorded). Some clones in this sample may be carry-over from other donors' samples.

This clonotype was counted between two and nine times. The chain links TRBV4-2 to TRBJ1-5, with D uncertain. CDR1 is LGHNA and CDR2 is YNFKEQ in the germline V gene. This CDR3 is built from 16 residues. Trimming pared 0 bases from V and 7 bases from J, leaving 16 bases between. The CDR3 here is CASSQDQVREIQPQHF. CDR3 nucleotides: TGTGCCAGCAGCCAAGATCAGGTGCGAGAGATACAGCCCCAGCATTTT.

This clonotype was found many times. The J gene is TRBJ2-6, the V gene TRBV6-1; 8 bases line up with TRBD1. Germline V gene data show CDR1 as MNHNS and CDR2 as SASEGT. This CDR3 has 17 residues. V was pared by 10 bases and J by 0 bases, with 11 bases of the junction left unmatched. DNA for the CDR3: TGTGCCACCTCCAGGGGGCCCTACCTCTCTGGGGCCAACGTCCTGACTTTC. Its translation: CATSRGPYLSGANVLTF.

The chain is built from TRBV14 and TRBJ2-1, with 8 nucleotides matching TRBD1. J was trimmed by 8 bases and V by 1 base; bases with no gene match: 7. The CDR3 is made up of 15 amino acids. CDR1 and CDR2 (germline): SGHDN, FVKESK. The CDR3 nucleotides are TGTGCCAGCAGCCAAGGGACAGGGACGGACGATGAGCAGTTCTTC. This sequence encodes CASSQGTGTDDEQFF.

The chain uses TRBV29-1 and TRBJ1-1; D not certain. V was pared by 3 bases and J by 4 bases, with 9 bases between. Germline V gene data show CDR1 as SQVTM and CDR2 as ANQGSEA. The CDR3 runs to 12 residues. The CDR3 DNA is TGCAGCGTTGACTTGGGGATCACTGAAGCTTTCTTT. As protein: CSVDLGITEAFF.

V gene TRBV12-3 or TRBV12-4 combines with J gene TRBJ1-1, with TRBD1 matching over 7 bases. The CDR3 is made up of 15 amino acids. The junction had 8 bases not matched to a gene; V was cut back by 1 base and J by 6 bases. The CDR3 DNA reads TGTGCCAGCAGTTTAGGTAGGGGCCAGGGGGCTGAAGCTTTCTTT. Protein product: CASSLGRGQGAEAFF.